The 20 T cell receptor beta chains reported below all come from one sample, sequenced in a study of cytomegalovirus exposure and HLA in healthy donors. PCR used 60 Vbeta primers and 13 Jbeta primers. Repertoires were generated with immunoSEQ multiplex PCR, while TCRdb's copy carries only in-frame clones and drops some. The sample contains some 190,000 clones, approximately 86% of which appear only once. Sequencing used PBMCs. The receptors shown here come from a woman aged 18-29 years in good health and CMV-seronegative.

The gene calls are TRBV27 and TRBJ2-3; 8 nucleotides agree with TRBD1. The CDR3 totals 14 residues. With 4 bases clipped from V and 3 bases from J, the junction kept 3 bases outside the gene matches. Germline V lookup: CDR1 MNHEY, CDR2 SMNVEV (reference sequence). The CDR3, as DNA: TGTGCCAGCAGTTCCGACAGGGGAACAGATACGCAGTATTTT. Translating gives CASSSDRGTDTQYF.

The chain is built from TRBV11-3 and TRBJ1-4, with D perhaps TRBD1 (6 bases). The CDR3 covers 15 residues. V was trimmed by 5 bases and J by 4 bases, leaving 14 bases between them. In germline, CDR1 is SGHNT, CDR2 YENEEA. CDR3 sequence: CASSRRGGLNEKLFF. CDR3 nucleotide sequence: TGTGCCAGCAGCCGACGGGGGGGCCTTAATGAAAAACTGTTTTTT.

V usage is TRBV18 and J usage is TRBJ2-1; tentatively, D is TRBD2 (5 bases). Germline V lookup: CDR1 KGHSH, CDR2 LQKENI. V lost 6 bases and J lost 6, with 24 bases in between. The length of the CDR3 is 17 residues. For the CDR3, the DNA is TGTGCCAGCTCCGATACCTCCCTGGCGGGCTCTGGCAATGAGCAGTTCTTC. Translation: CASSDTSLAGSGNEQFF.

The chain carries TRBV27 and TRBJ1-6, with a possible D match to TRBD1 (5 bases). The V and J ends lost 0 bases and 0 bases respectively, with 18 bases between them. Germline CDR1 reads MNHEY; CDR2 reads SMNVEV (reference sequence). The CDR3 runs 20 residues. CDR3 sequence: CASSLSPPQGSSSYNSPLHF. CDR3 bases: TGTGCCAGCAGTTTATCTCCCCCTCAGGGATCGAGCTCCTATAATTCACCCCTCCACTTT.

V gene TRBV10-1 combines with J gene TRBJ2-7; 8 bases fit TRBD2. CDR3 size: 15 residues. CDR1 is WNHNN and CDR2 is SYGVQD in the germline V gene (reference sequence). The ends lost 2 bases at V and 6 bases at J; junction bases unmatched: 9. The CDR3 coding sequence is TGCGCCAGCAGTGAGAGGCGGGGGGCATACAGCGAGCAGTACTTC. It codes for CASSERRGAYSEQYF.

The rearrangement uses TRBV13 and TRBJ2-7, with 7 bases identical to TRBD2. V shed 2 bases and J 7 bases; nucleotides not matched to a gene: 2. Germline V lookup: CDR1 PRHDT, CDR2 FYEKMQ (reference sequence). This CDR3 contains 12 residues. CDR3 loop: CASSLRAGEQYF. The DNA of the CDR3 is TGTGCCAGCAGCTTAAGAGCGGGAGAGCAGTACTTC.

V gene TRBV10-3 combines with J gene TRBJ2-3; 14 bases are a match to TRBD2. The CDR3 consists of 13 residues. V lost 10 bases and J lost 6; bases outside the gene matches: 3. CDR1 ENHRY and CDR2 SYGVKD come from the germline V gene. In nucleotides, the CDR3 is TGTGCCACGGGACTAGCGGGAGAGGATACGCAGTATTTT. Amino acid sequence: CATGLAGEDTQYF.

This rearrangement joins TRBV5-1 to TRBJ1-5; 10 nucleotides match TRBD1. The junction had 9 bases not matched to a gene; V was cut back by 2 bases and J by 1 base. Germline V lookup: CDR1 SGHRS, CDR2 YFSETQ. The CDR3 has 18 residues. CDR3 sequence (DNA): TGCGCCAGCAGCTTAAGAGACAGGGGGCGGAGCAGCAATCAGCCCCAGCATTTT. It specifies CASSLRDRGRSSNQPQHF.

This rearrangement joins TRBV30 to TRBJ1-5; D is possibly TRBD1 (6 bases). Germline values: CDR1 GTSNPN, CDR2 SVGIG (reference sequence). This CDR3 is 19 amino acids long. V was cut by 2 bases and J by 3 bases, with 26 bases left in between. The CDR3 nucleotides read TGTGCCTGGAGTATGCCCAAGGTTCGGGGACATAACACCAATCAGCCCCAGCATTTT. The encoded protein is CAWSMPKVRGHNTNQPQHF.

The V gene is TRBV27, the J gene TRBJ1-5, with D tentatively TRBD1 (5 bases). Germline CDR1 is MNHEY and CDR2 is SMNVEV (reference sequence). Trimming shortened V by 6 bases and J by 6 bases, and 12 bases separated the two germline ends. CDR3 length: 13 residues. This chain's CDR3 is CASRLAGGQPQHF. CDR3 nucleotide sequence: TGTGCCAGCAGGCTGGCCGGGGGTCAGCCCCAGCATTTT.

This clone was observed a single time. V gene TRBV5-6 combines with J gene TRBJ2-7, with 7 bases matching TRBD1. After removal of 4 bases from V and 1 base from J, the junction contained 2 bases not matched to a gene. This CDR3 spans 13 amino acids. Germline CDR1 reads SGHDT; CDR2 reads YYEEEE. The CDR3 nucleotides are TGTGCCAGCAGCCCGGACAGGTCCTACGAGCAGTACTTC. It is translated as CASSPDRSYEQYF.

A word on this clone: Other DNA sequences in the sample encode the same CDR3. The genes are TRBV5-1 and TRBJ2-3; no clear D. This CDR3 spans 13 amino acids. Germline V gene sequence: CDR1 SGHRS, CDR2 YFSETQ. Between the trimmed V and J ends, which lost 5 bases and 0 bases, there was a span of 7 bases. CDR3 DNA sequence: TGCGCCAGCAGTCCCGTGAGCACAGATACGCAGTATTTT. The encoded protein is CASSPVSTDTQYF.

The chain combines TRBV9 with TRBJ2-1; TRBD2 agrees at 10 bases. The V segment lost 0 bases and the J segment 4 bases; nucleotides outside the gene matches: 1. Germline V gene data show CDR1 as SGDLS and CDR2 as YYNGEE. The CDR3 sequence is 15 residues long. The CDR3 here is CASSVGSGGYNEQFF. CDR3 coding DNA: TGTGCCAGCAGCGTAGGTAGCGGGGGGTACAATGAGCAGTTCTTC. Full variable domain (rest looked up from reference TRBV9 and TRBJ2-1): DSGVTQTPKHLITATGQRVTLRCSPRSGDLSVYWYQQSLDQGLQFLIQYYNGEERAKGNILERFSAQQFPDLHSELNLSSLELGDSALYFCASSVGSGGYNEQFFGPGTRLTVL.

V is TRBV30 and J is TRBJ1-1; 8 bases line up with TRBD1. This CDR3 is 11 amino acids long. With V trimmed by 2 bases and J by 10 bases, 3 bases remained unmatched. Germline CDR1 reads GTSNPN; CDR2 reads SVGIG (reference sequence). As DNA, the CDR3 is TGTGCCTGGAGTAACACAGGGGGAGCTTTCTTT. It encodes CAWSNTGGAFF.

The J gene is TRBJ2-5, the V gene TRBV29-1; tentative D call: TRBD2 (5 bases). The DNA matches TRBJ2-7 better at its end, which makes the J call doubtful. The CDR3 contains 13 residues. Germline CDR1 and CDR2: SQVTM and ANQGSEA. The CDR3 loop is CSEEGLFAYEQYF. Written as DNA, the CDR3 is TGCAGCGAAGAGGGCCTATTCGCCTACGAGCAGTACTTC.

This clone has just a few counts. V is TRBV5-6 and J is TRBJ2-1; D is unresolved. Germline CDR1 SGHDT, CDR2 YYEEEE. The CDR3 has 11 residues. Trimming stripped 2 bases from V and 10 bases from J, with 7 bases between. DNA for the CDR3: TGTGCCAGCAGCTTTAACCGGGAGCAGTTCTTC. Translating it yields CASSFNREQFF.

The V gene is TRBV2, the J gene TRBJ2-7; 8 positions match TRBD1. V dropped 6 bases and J dropped 4; count of bases not matched to a gene: 8. The germline V gene encodes CDR1 SNHLY and CDR2 FYNNEI. The CDR3 length is 14 residues. CDR3 in DNA: TGTGCCAGCAGAAGACAGGGGACGGCGTACGAGCAGTACTTC. Translation: CASRRQGTAYEQYF.

The chain has TRBV28 and TRBJ1-6; D is ambiguous. Germline CDR1 reads MDHEN; CDR2 reads SYDVKM. The CDR3 runs to 13 residues. The ends were cut back, 5 bases at V and 14 bases at J, with 16 bases in the middle. CDR3 sequence: CASSPDGLGALHF. CDR3 in DNA: TGTGCCAGCAGTCCGGACGGACTTGGGGCCCTCCACTTT.

The V and J genes are TRBV5-4 and TRBJ2-1; D possibly corresponds to TRBD2 (5 bases). From germline, CDR1 is SGHNT and CDR2 YYREEE (reference sequence). CDR3 size: 15 residues. V dropped 4 bases and J dropped 6 bases, with 17 bases sitting between them. DNA for the CDR3: TGTGCCAGCAGCCTGAGTAATAAGAGGGCCAATGAGCAGTTCTTC. As protein: CASSLSNKRANEQFF.

The chain has TRBV19 and TRBJ1-3; 9 nucleotides match TRBD1. Germline loops: CDR1 LNHDA, CDR2 SQIVND (reference sequence). The J segment lost 0 bases and the V segment lost 6 bases, leaving 6 bases of the junction unmatched. This CDR3 region has 16 residues. The DNA of the CDR3 is TGTGCCAGTAGACCCGGACAGGGGTACTCTGGAAACACCATATATTTT. This gives the protein CASRPGQGYSGNTIYF.